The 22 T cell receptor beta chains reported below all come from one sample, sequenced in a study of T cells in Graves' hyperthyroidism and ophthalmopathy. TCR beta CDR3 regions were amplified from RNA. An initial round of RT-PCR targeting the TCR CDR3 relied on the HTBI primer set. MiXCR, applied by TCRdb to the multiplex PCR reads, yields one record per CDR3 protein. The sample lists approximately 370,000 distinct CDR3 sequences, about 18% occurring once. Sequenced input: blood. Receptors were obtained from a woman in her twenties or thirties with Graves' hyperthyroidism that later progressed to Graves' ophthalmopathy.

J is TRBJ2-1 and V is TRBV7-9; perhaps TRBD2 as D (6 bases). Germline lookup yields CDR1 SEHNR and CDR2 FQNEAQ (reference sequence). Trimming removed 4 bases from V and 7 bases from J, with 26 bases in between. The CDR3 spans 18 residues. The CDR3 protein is CASSSPQRRVMGKNEQFF. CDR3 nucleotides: TGTGCCAGCAGCTCCCCCCAGCGGAGGGTTATGGGGAAGAATGAGCAGTTCTTC. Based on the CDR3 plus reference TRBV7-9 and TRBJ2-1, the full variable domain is DTGVSQNPRHKITKRGQNVTFRCDPISEHNRLYWYRQTLGQGPEFLTYFQNEAQLEKSRLLSDRFSAERPKGSFSTLEIQRTEQGDSAMYLCASSSPQRRVMGKNEQFFGPGTRLTVL.

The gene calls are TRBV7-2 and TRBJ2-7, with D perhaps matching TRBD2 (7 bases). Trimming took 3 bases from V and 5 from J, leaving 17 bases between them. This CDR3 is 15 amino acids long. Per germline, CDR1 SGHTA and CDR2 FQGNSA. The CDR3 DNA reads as TGTGCCAGCAGCTTCATGTTTACGGGGGGCGACGAGCAGTACTTC. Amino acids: CASSFMFTGGDEQYF.

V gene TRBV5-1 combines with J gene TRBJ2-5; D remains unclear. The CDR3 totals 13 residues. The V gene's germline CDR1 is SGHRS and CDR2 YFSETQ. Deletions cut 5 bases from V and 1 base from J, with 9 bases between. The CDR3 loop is CASRPQTQETQYF. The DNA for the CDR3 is TGCGCCAGCAGGCCCCAGACCCAAGAGACCCAGTACTTC.

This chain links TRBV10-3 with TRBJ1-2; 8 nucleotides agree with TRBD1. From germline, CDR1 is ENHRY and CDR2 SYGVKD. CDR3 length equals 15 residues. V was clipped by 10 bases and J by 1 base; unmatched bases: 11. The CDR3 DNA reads TGTGCCACCACCTTACAGGGGGGCTTTAACTATGGCTACACCTTC. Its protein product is CATTLQGGFNYGYTF.

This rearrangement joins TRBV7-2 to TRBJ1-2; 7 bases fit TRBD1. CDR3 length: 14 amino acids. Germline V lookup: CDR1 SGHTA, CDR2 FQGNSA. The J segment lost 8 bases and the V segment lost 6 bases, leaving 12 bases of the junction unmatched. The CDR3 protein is CASSSPGQFSGYTF. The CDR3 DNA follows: TGTGCCAGCAGTTCACCGGGACAGTTCTCGGGCTACACCTTC.

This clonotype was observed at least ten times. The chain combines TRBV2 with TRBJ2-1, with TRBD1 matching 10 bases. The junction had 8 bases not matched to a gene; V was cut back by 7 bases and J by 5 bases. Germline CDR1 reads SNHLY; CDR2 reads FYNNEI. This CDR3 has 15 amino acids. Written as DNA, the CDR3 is TGTGCCAGCACCCGGCGCGGGACAGGGGACAATGAGCAGTTCTTC. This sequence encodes CASTRRGTGDNEQFF.

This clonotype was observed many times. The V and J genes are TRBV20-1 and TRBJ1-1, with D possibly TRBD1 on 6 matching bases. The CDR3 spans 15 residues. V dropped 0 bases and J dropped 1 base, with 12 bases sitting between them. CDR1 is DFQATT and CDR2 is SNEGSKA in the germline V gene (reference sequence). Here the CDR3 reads CSARDWGHPNTEAFF. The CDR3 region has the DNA TGCAGTGCTAGAGATTGGGGACATCCGAACACTGAAGCTTTCTTT.

The CDR3, as DNA: TGTGCCAGTAGTATAGGGCGTCAGCCCCAGCATTTT. Residues: CASSIGRQPQHF. This rearrangement joins TRBV19 to TRBJ1-5; D gene uncertain. The germline V gene encodes CDR1 LNHDA and CDR2 SQIVND (reference sequence). The CDR3 is 12 amino acids. Trimming stripped 1 base from V and 6 bases from J, with 4 bases between.

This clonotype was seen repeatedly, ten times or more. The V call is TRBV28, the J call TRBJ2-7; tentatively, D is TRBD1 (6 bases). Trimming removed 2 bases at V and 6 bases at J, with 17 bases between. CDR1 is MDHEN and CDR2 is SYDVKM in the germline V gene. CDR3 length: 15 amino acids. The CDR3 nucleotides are TGTGCCAGCAGTTTACAACAACAGGGACGGGGCGAGCAGTACTTC. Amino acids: CASSLQQQGRGEQYF.

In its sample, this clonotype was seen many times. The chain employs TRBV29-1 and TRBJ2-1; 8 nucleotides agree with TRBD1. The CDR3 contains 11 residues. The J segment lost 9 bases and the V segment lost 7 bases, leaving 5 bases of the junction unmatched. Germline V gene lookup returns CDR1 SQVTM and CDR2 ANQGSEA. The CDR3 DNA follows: TGCAGCGAGGAAACAGGGGGTGAGCAGTTCTTC. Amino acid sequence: CSEETGGEQFF.

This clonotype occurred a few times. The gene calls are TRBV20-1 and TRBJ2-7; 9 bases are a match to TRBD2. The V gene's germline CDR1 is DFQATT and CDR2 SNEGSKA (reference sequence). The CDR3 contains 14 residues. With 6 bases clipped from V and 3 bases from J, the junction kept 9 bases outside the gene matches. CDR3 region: CSADPASGNYEQYF. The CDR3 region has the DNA TGCAGTGCAGACCCAGCTAGCGGGAACTACGAGCAGTACTTC.

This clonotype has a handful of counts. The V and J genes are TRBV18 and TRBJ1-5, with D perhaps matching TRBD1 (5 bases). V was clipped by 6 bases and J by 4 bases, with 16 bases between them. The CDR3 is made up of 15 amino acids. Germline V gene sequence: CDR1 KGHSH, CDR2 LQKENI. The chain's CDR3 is CASSPTPGENQPQHF. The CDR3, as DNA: TGTGCCAGCTCCCCTACGCCGGGGGAAAATCAGCCCCAGCATTTT.

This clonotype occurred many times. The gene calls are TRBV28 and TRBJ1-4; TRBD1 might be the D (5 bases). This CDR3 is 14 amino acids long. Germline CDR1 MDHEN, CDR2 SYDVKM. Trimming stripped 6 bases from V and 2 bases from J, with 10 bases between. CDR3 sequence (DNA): TGTGCCAGCAGCTTACAGGAGACTAATGAAAAACTGTTTTTT. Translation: CASSLQETNEKLFF. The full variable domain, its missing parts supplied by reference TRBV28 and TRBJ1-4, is DVKVTQSSRYLVKRTGEKVFLECVQDMDHENMFWYRQDPGLGLRLIYFSYDVKMKEKGDIPEGYSVSREKKERFSLILESASTNQTSMYLCASSLQETNEKLFFGSGTQLSVL.

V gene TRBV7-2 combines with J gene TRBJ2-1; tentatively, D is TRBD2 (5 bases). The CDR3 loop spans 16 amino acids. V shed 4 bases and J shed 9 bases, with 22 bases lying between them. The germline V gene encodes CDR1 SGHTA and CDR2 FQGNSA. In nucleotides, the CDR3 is TGTGCCAGCAGCTCACCGGGGAGTCCTTCGACGTTTGAGCAGTTCTTC. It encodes CASSSPGSPSTFEQFF.

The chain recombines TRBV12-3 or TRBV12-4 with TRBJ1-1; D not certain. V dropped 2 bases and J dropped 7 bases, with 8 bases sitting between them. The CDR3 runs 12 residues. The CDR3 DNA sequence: TGTGCCAGCAGTTTATCTGGGGATGAAGCTTTCTTT. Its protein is CASSLSGDEAFF.

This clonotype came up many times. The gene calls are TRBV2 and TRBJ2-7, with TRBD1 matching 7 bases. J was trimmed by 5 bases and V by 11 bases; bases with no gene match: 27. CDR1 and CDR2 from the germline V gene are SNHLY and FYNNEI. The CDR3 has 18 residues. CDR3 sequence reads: CACEVRQGRELGFDEQYF. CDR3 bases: TGTGCCTGCGAAGTCCGACAGGGCAGGGAGCTCGGTTTCGACGAGCAGTACTTC. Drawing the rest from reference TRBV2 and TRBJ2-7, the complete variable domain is EPEVTQTPSHQVTQMGQEVILRCVPISNHLYFYWYRQILGQKVEFLVSFYNNEISEKSEIFDDQFSVERPDGSNFTLKIRSTKLEDSAMYFCACEVRQGRELGFDEQYFGPGTRLTVT.

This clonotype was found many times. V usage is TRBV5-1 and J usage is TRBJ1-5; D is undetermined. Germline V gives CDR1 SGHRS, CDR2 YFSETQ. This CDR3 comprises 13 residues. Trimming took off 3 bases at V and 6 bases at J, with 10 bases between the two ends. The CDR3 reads CASSWAVGQPQHF. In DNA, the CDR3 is TGCGCCAGCAGCTGGGCAGTAGGTCAGCCCCAGCATTTT.

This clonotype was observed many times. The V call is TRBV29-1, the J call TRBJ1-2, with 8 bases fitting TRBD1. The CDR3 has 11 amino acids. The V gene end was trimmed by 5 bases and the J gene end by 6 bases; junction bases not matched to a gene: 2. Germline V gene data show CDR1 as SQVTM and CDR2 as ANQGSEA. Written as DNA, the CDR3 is TGCAGCGTTCTGACAGGGGATGGCTACACCTTC. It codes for CSVLTGDGYTF.

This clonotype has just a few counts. CDR3 bases: TGTGCCAGCAGCCCCGCAGGAATCACAGATACGCAGTATTTT. Residues: CASSPAGITDTQYF. The rearrangement uses TRBV9 and TRBJ2-3; D gene ambiguous. CDR1 SGDLS and CDR2 YYNGEE come from the germline V gene. Trimming shortened V by 4 bases and J by 2 bases, and 11 bases separated the two germline ends. The CDR3 length is 14 residues.

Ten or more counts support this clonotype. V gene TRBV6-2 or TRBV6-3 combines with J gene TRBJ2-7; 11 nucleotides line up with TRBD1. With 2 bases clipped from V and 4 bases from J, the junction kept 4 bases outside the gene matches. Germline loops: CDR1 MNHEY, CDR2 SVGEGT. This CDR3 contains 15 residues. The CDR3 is CASSYGGQGEYEQYF. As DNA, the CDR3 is TGTGCCAGCAGTTACGGGGGACAGGGGGAGTACGAGCAGTACTTC.

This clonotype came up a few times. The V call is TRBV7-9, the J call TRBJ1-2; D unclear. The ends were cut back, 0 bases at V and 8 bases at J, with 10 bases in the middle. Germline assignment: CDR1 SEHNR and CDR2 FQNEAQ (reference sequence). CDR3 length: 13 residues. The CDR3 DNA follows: TGTGCCAGCAGCTTAGCTTTCGGGGAAGGCTACACCTTC. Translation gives CASSLAFGEGYTF.

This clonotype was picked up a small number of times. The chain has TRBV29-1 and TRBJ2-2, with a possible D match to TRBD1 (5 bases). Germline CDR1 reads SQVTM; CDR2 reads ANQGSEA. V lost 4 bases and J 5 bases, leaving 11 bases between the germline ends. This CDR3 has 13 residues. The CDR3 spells CSVGRQGTGELFF. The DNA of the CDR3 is TGCAGCGTTGGTCGGCAGGGAACCGGGGAGCTGTTTTTT.